The entry below gives a single T cell receptor (beta chain) sequence along with its context. The antigen remains unidentified. Noted treatment: roughly 11-day PBMC culture with coronavirus spike peptide pools or control peptides (ViraFEST assay). The J segment lost 1 base and the V segment lost 5 bases, leaving 6 bases of the junction unmatched. The CDR3 contains 16 residues. The germline gives CDR1 SGHTA, CDR2 FQGTGA. These data originate in a study of vaccination and CD4 T cells after COVID-19. Scientists ran DNA taken from cultured CD4+ T cells through the Oncomine TCR Beta short-read assay for sequencing. TCRdb reprocessed the PCR reads with MiXCR, giving one entry per CDR3 protein. The profile shows roughly 13,000 distinct CDR3 sequences, roughly 60% of them singletons.

The chain is built from TRBV7-3 and TRBJ2-3; TRBD1 agrees at 10 bases. The sample taken for sequencing was CD4+ T cells from blood, cultured in vitro. This receptor was identified in a human donor who had recovered from COVID-19. The CDR3 sequence: CASSRQGAIGTDTQYF. The DNA for the CDR3 is TGTGCCAGCAGCCGACAGGGGGCAATCGGCACAGATACGCAGTATTTT.